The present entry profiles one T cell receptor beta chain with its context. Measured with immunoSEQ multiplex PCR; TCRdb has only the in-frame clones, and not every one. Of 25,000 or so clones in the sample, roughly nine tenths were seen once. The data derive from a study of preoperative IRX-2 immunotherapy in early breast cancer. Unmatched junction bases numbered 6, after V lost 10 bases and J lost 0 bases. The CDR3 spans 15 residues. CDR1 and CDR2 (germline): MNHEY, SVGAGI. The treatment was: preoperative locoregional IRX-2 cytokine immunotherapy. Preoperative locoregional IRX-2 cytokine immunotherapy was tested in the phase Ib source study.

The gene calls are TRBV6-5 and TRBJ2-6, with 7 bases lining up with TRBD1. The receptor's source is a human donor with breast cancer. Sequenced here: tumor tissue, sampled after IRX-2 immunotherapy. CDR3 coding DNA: TGTGCCACCGAGGGACAGACCTCTGGGGCCAACGTCCTGACTTTC. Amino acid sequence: CATEGQTSGANVLTF.